This T cell receptor beta chain was profiled in a study of control samples from healthy donors and cancer patients (dated by TCRdb to about 2020). Remarks on this clone: The specificity of this receptor is unknown. No clone much larger than this one lies a single base away; base qualities are absent.

The library was produced with the immunoSEQ multiplex PCR assay. Held by TCRdb, this immuneACCESS table contains in-frame sequences only and omits some clones. Under half of the omission traces to an unresolved V gene where checked; the cause of the rest is unknown. The sample table shows over 150,000 clones, and roughly 94% are seen once. About 5.2% of the sample is held by the ten biggest clonotypes. Input material: blood. The receptor was isolated from a middle-aged man in good health.

The bases read TGCGCCAGCAGCCAAGAAGGCAGGGCGGTCACTGAAGCTTTCTTT. Its translation reads: CASSQEGRAVTEAFF. The sequence is built from TRBV4-1 and TRBJ1-1; TRBD1 is perhaps the D gene, given 5 matching bases. The junction carries 12 bases between V and J, which are trimmed by 0 bases and 4 bases respectively. The germline V gene supplies CDR1 MGHRA and CDR2 YSYEKL. Including cysteine and phenylalanine, the CDR3 has 15 amino acids. The CDR3 DNA has 45 bases and is translated from base 1.